This passage covers 14 T cell receptor beta chains from one sample sequenced in a study of cytomegalovirus exposure and HLA in healthy donors. Primers: 60 Vbeta forward and 13 Jbeta reverse. The table came from immunoSEQ multiplex PCR; TCRdb's copy has only in-frame clones and leaves some out. The repertoire consists of 140,000 to 150,000 clones, with roughly 82% occurring once and the leading ten covering roughly 3.4%. Sequenced: PBMCs. These receptors came from a male donor in good health and CMV-seronegative.

The rearrangement links TRBV2 to TRBJ2-5, with D possibly matching TRBD2 (5 bases). The CDR3 covers 14 residues. V dropped 3 bases and J dropped 5 bases, with 13 bases sitting between them. The germline CDR1 and CDR2 sequences are SNHLY and FYNNEI. The CDR3, as DNA: TGTGCCAGCAGTGAGAGGAGGTCGCTGGAGACCCAGTACTTC. Its protein is CASSERRSLETQYF.

The CDR3 DNA follows: TGTGCCAGCAGCCTGACAGGAGACACCATATATTTT. It codes for CASSLTGDTIYF. V is TRBV7-3 and J is TRBJ1-3; possible D gene TRBD1, 6 bases. Germline V gene lookup returns CDR1 SGHTA and CDR2 FQGTGA. CDR3 length equals 12 residues. V lost 5 bases, J lost 8 bases, and 10 bases lay in between.

V is TRBV13 and J is TRBJ1-2; D is undetermined. The CDR3 is made up of 14 amino acids. Per germline, CDR1 PRHDT and CDR2 FYEKMQ (reference sequence). V gave up 4 bases and J gave up 8 bases, with 17 bases separating them. CDR3 nucleotides: TGTGCCAGCAGCTCCGCCCTTGAGGGCGAAGGCTACACCTTC. Residues: CASSSALEGEGYTF.

This clone was observed once. The chain couples TRBV7-9 to TRBJ1-4; weak D call: TRBD1 (6 bases). Trimming stripped 5 bases from V and 4 bases from J, with 11 bases between. Germline loops: CDR1 SEHNR, CDR2 FQNEAQ (reference sequence). The CDR3 has 14 residues. CDR3 coding DNA: TGTGCCAGCAGCGAATGGACAGATAATGAAAAACTGTTTTTT. Protein product: CASSEWTDNEKLFF.

The sample holds a few counts of this clone. V and J are TRBV4-3 and TRBJ2-7; D uncertain. Trimming removed 0 bases from V and 3 bases from J, with 6 bases in between. Looked up from germline, CDR1 is LGHNA and CDR2 is YSLEER. The CDR3 sequence is 13 residues long. CDR3 DNA: TGCGCCAGCAGCCAAGAGGCAGACTACGAGCAGTACTTC. This encodes CASSQEADYEQYF.

The chain uses TRBV19 and TRBJ1-1; D might be TRBD1 (6 bases). The germline CDR1 and CDR2 sequences are LNHDA and SQIVND (reference sequence). The CDR3 sequence is 16 residues long. V shed 3 bases and J shed 5 bases, with 19 bases lying between them. In DNA form, the CDR3 reads TGTGCCAGTAGTATTCCGTACGGTGGGGGGGCAACTGAAGCTTTCTTT. The encoded protein is CASSIPYGGGATEAFF.

CDR3 region: CASSPTSSTGAYEQYF. CDR3 DNA: TGTGCCAGCAGCCCTACCTCATCGACAGGGGCCTACGAGCAGTACTTC. The chain joins TRBV7-2 to TRBJ2-7, with 8 bases aligning to TRBD1. This CDR3 has 16 residues. With 5 bases clipped from V and 2 bases from J, the junction kept 11 bases outside the gene matches. In germline, CDR1 is SGHTA, CDR2 FQGNSA.

This sequence joins TRBV7-2 and TRBJ2-1; 8 bases are shared with TRBD2. This CDR3 has 15 amino acids. V trimming: 5 bases; J trimming: 4 bases; junction bases outside the gene matches: 7. Looked up from germline, CDR1 is SGHTA and CDR2 is FQGNSA. In DNA form, the CDR3 reads TGTGCCAGCAGCGTACTAGCGGTTCCTTACAATGAGCAGTTCTTC. Its protein is CASSVLAVPYNEQFF. The variable domain in full, completed from reference TRBV7-2 and TRBJ2-1, reads GAGVSQSPSNKVTEKGKDVELRCDPISGHTALYWYRQSLGQGLEFLIYFQGNSAPDKSGLPSDRFSAERTGGSVSTLTIQRTQQEDSAVYLCASSVLAVPYNEQFFGPGTRLTVL.

As to this clone: A junction end diverges from the germline sequence, so it may reflect a read error. The chain has TRBV29-1 and TRBJ2-5; D possibly corresponds to TRBD2 (5 bases). The CDR3 is made up of 12 amino acids. Germline CDR1 and CDR2: SQVTM and ANQGSEA. CDR3 sequence (DNA): TGCAGCGTGGAAGGACGGGGAGAGACCCAGTACTTC. Translation: CSVEGRGETQYF.

The rearrangement links TRBV5-1 to TRBJ2-3; no definite D call. The V end lost 2 bases, the J end lost 5 bases, and 12 bases lay between the germline ends. Germline CDR1 reads SGHRS; CDR2 reads YFSETQ. The CDR3 consists of 14 residues. The CDR3 nucleotides are TGCGCCAGCAGCTTCACTAAAAGTGGAGATACGCAGTATTTT. It yields the protein CASSFTKSGDTQYF.

The CDR3 protein is CASSQLTGTGYTF. CDR3 DNA sequence: TGCGCCAGCAGCCAGTTAACAGGGACCGGCTACACCTTC. The chain is built from TRBV4-3 and TRBJ1-2; maybe TRBD1 (6 bases). CDR1 and CDR2 from the germline V gene are LGHNA and YSLEER. This CDR3 has 13 amino acids. V lost 3 bases and J lost 8, with 13 bases in between.

The V and J genes are TRBV28 and TRBJ1-4, with D possibly being TRBD1 (6 bases). Germline V lookup: CDR1 MDHEN, CDR2 SYDVKM. This CDR3 comprises 18 residues. The V end lost 1 base, the J end lost 2 bases, and 17 bases lay between the germline ends. This CDR3 reads CASSLSGAGYRTNEKLFF. DNA of the CDR3: TGTGCCAGCAGTTTATCAGGGGCAGGGTATAGGACTAATGAAAAACTGTTTTTT.

V gene TRBV5-4 combines with J gene TRBJ2-1; TRBD2 matches 8 bases. The V segment lost 4 bases and the J segment 0 bases; nucleotides outside the gene matches: 3. In germline, CDR1 is SGHNT, CDR2 YYREEE (reference sequence). This CDR3 has 15 residues. The CDR3 region has the DNA TGTGCCAGCAGCCTGAGCGGGGGCTCCTACAATGAGCAGTTCTTC. Protein sequence: CASSLSGGSYNEQFF. Full variable domain (remainder filled in from reference TRBV5-4 and TRBJ2-1): ETGVTQSPTHLIKTRGQQVTLRCSSQSGHNTVSWYQQALGQGPQFIFQYYREEENGRGNFPPRFSGLQFPNYSSELNVNALELDDSALYLCASSLSGGSYNEQFFGPGTRLTVL.

The rearrangement joins TRBV7-2 to TRBJ2-1; 10 nucleotides line up with TRBD2. Per the germline V gene, CDR1 is SGHTA and CDR2 is FQGNSA. V shed 5 bases, J shed 3 bases, and the junction held 4 bases outside the gene matches. The CDR3 totals 15 residues. CDR3 amino acids: CASSMQRGGYNEQFF. CDR3 bases: TGTGCCAGCAGCATGCAGCGGGGGGGCTACAATGAGCAGTTCTTC.